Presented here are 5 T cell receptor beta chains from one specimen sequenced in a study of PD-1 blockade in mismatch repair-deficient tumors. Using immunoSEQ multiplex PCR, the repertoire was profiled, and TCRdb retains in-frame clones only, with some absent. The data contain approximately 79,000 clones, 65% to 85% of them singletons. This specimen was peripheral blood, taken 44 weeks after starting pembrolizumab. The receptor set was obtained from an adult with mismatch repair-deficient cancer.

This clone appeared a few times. The DNA for the CDR3 is TGTGCCTGGGGTGGGGAAGGGGGCTATGGCTACACCTTC. Its translation is CAWGGEGGYGYTF. The chain recombines TRBV30 with TRBJ1-2; D is possibly TRBD1 (6 bases). The CDR3 has 13 amino acids. Per the germline V gene, CDR1 is GTSNPN and CDR2 is SVGIG (reference sequence). The germline V and J ends were trimmed by 5 bases and 4 bases, with 14 bases remaining between them.

This CDR3 reads CASSIGGGYGYTF. The CDR3 DNA reads as TGTGCCAGCTCCATAGGCGGGGGCTATGGCTACACCTTC. This sequence joins TRBV2 and TRBJ1-2; D might be TRBD1 (5 bases). The CDR3 spans 13 residues. V was shortened by 8 bases and J by 4 bases, with 14 bases between the two germline ends. Germline CDR1 SNHLY, CDR2 FYNNEI.

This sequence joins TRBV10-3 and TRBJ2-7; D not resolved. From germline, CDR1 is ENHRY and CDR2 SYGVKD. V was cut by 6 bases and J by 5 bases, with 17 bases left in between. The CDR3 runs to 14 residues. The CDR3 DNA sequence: TGTGCCATCAGGGCCGGCAACAAAGCTGACGAGCAGTACTTC. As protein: CAIRAGNKADEQYF.

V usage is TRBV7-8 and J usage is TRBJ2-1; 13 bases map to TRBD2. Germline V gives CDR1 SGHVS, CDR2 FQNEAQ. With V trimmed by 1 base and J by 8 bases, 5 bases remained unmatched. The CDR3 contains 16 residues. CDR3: CASSLVLAGGRDEQFF. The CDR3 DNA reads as TGTGCCAGCAGCTTAGTACTAGCGGGAGGGAGGGATGAGCAGTTCTTC. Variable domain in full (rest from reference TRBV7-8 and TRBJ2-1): GAGVSQSPRYKVAKRGQDVALRCDPISGHVSLFWYQQALGQGPEFLTYFQNEAQLDKSGLPSDRFFAERPEGSVSTLKIQRTQQEDSAVYLCASSLVLAGGRDEQFFGPGTRLTVL.

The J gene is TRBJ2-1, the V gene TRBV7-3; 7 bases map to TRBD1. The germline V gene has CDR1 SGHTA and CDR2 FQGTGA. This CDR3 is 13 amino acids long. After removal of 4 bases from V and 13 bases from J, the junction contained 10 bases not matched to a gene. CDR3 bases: TGTGCCAGCAGCTCAAACAACGACAGGGAACAGTTCTTC. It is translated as CASSSNNDREQFF.